This T cell receptor (beta chain) was retrieved from a study of Graves' ophthalmopathy and Graves' hyperthyroidism. Enrolled hyperthyroidism patients had a new diagnosis, a duration under 2 months, and an age of 18 to 65. Amplification of TCR beta CDR3 regions used RNA transcripts. Second-round multiplex PCR followed a first-round RT-PCR using HTBI primers. TCRdb used MiXCR to reprocess the multiplex PCR reads, holding one entry per CDR3 protein. The data contain 620,000 or so distinct CDR3 sequences, over 20% of them singletons. This clonotype came up many times. The origin of this receptor is a woman under 30 with stable Graves' hyperthyroidism. Some clones in this sample may be carry-over from other donors' samples. Sequencing input: peripheral blood.

CDR3 sequence: CSVTEPTGSKNIQYF. In DNA form, the CDR3 reads TGCAGCGTAACCGAACCGACAGGGTCCAAAAACATTCAGTACTTC. The J gene is TRBJ2-4, the V gene TRBV29-1; 7 positions agree with TRBD1. The CDR3 loop spans 15 amino acids. The junction had 10 bases not matched to a gene; V was cut back by 6 bases and J by 2 bases. Germline V gene data show CDR1 as SQVTM and CDR2 as ANQGSEA.